Shown below are 2 T cell receptor beta chains from a single sample sequenced in a study of cytomegalovirus exposure and HLA in healthy donors. Libraries were prepared by immunoSEQ multiplex PCR; TCRdb keeps only in-frame clonotypes and omits some of them. The sample shows about 200,000 clones, about 79% of them seen only once. The specimen sequenced was PBMCs. Source of these receptors: a woman aged 25 to 45 in good health and CMV-seropositive.

This clone was observed a handful of times. This chain joins TRBV10-3 and TRBJ2-7; 7 bases agree with TRBD2. Per the germline V gene, CDR1 is ENHRY and CDR2 is SYGVKD. The V segment lost 6 bases and the J segment 4 bases; nucleotides outside the gene matches: 6. CDR3 size: 13 residues. The CDR3 loop reads CAISRLADYEQYF. CDR3 bases: TGTGCCATCAGCCGGCTAGCGGATTACGAGCAGTACTTC.

V usage is TRBV6-5 and J usage is TRBJ1-5, with D tentatively TRBD1 (6 bases). The ends were cut back, 6 bases at V and 5 bases at J, with 17 bases in the middle. Per germline, CDR1 MNHEY and CDR2 SVGAGI. CDR3 length: 15 residues. CDR3 loop: CASSLGGGQDQPQHF. CDR3 nucleotides: TGTGCCAGCAGCTTAGGGGGGGGTCAGGATCAGCCCCAGCATTTT.